The entry below describes one T cell receptor (beta chain). The data originate from a study of beta chain features in type 1 diabetes. Germline-derived CDR1 and CDR2 are SNHLY and FYNNEI. J lost 3 bases, V lost 6 bases, and 5 bases had no gene match. The CDR3 is made up of 14 amino acids. Isolated RNA was reverse transcribed in full, so expressed TCRB transcripts were sequenced. This table comes from immunoSEQ multiplex PCR, and its TCRdb copy is limited to in-frame clones, with some not included. The sample has 860,000 or so clones; roughly 15% are singletons. The chain is built from TRBV2 and TRBJ2-3; 8 bases map to TRBD1. This TCR was sampled from a young woman in good health. Sequenced input: naive CD4+ T cells from blood. In DNA, the CDR3 is TGTGCCAGCAGGAGACAGGGGAGTACAGATACGCAGTATTTT. Protein: CASRRQGSTDTQYF. Combining the CDR3 with reference TRBV2 and TRBJ2-3 gives the whole variable domain EPEVTQTPSHQVTQMGQEVILRCVPISNHLYFYWYRQILGQKVEFLVSFYNNEISEKSEIFDDQFSVERPDGSNFTLKIRSTKLEDSAMYFCASRRQGSTDTQYFGPGTRLTVL.